This T cell receptor (beta chain) emerged from a study of T cells in Graves' hyperthyroidism and ophthalmopathy. Using RNA transcripts as the source, TCR beta CDR3 regions were amplified. TCR CDR3 underwent first-round RT-PCR with the HTBI primer set. TCRdb ran MiXCR on the multiplex PCR reads and lists one entry per CDR3 protein. The table shows fewer than 750,000 distinct CDR3 sequences, with roughly 50% occurring only once. This clonotype was seen ten or more times. From germline, CDR1 is SGHTA and CDR2 FQGNSA. The V gene lost 1 base and the J gene lost 3 bases, with 7 bases spanning the gap. The CDR3 consists of 13 residues.

Sequencing was carried out using peripheral blood or thyroid tissue (not recorded which). The chain employs TRBV7-2 and TRBJ2-7; unclear D gene. The clonotype was recovered from a woman aged 18-30 years with Graves' hyperthyroidism. The CDR3 protein is CASSLDPLYEQYF. CDR3 DNA: TGTGCCAGCAGCTTAGATCCCCTCTACGAGCAGTACTTC.